A selection of T cell receptor beta chains follows, all from one sample in a study of blood T cell repertoires in COVID-19. The table came from immunoSEQ multiplex PCR; TCRdb's copy has only in-frame clones and leaves some out. The sample has 130,000 to 150,000 clones, around 90% seen once. Specimen: peripheral blood. The receptors come from a woman aged 45-59 years with acute or convalescent COVID-19. The CDR3 runs from the conserved cysteine through the conserved F or W. Fields, in order: clone size, D gene, V gene, J gene, CDR3 protein, CDR3 DNA. A D gene is named only where the DNA matches it firmly. Size is stated for part of the rows, as once, few or many counts, or as a class when the clone is expanded.

>-|-|TRBV30|TRBJ2-3
CAWSEQGPDTQYF
TGTGCCTGGAGTGAGCAGGGCCCAGATACGCAGTATTTT
>-|TRBD2|TRBV19|TRBJ2-1
CASSIGQASGRNNEQFF
TGTGCCAGTAGTATAGGGCAGGCTAGCGGGAGAAACAATGAGCAGTTCTTC
>once|TRBD2|TRBV3-1/TRBV3-2|TRBJ2-3
CASSQGLAGERTQYF
TGTGCCAGCAGCCAAGGACTAGCGGGAGAGCGGACGCAGTATTTT
>-|TRBD2|TRBV11-3|TRBJ2-5
CASSTGLAGQETQYF
TGTGCCAGCAGCACGGGACTAGCGGGACAAGAGACCCAGTACTTC
>-|TRBD1|TRBV6-6|TRBJ1-5
CASRRDRASNQPQHF
TGTGCCAGCAGACGGGACAGGGCGAGCAATCAGCCCCAGCATTTT
>few|-|TRBV9|TRBJ2-5
CASSVAGVETQYF
TGTGCCAGCAGCGTAGCGGGAGTAGAGACCCAGTACTTC
>-|TRBD2|TRBV4-1|TRBJ2-2
CASSARGANTGELFF
TGCGCCAGCAGCGCCCGGGGGGCGAACACCGGGGAGCTGTTTTTT
>-|-|TRBV12-3/TRBV12-4|TRBJ1-1
CASSLNDRQAFF
TGTGCCAGCAGTTTAAATGACAGGCAAGCTTTCTTT
>-|-|TRBV12-5|TRBJ1-4
CASGLGHVHEKLFF
TGTGCTAGTGGTTTGGGACATGTTCATGAAAAACTGTTTTTT
>-|TRBD1|TRBV7-9|TRBJ1-2
CASSRTGYGYTF
TGTGCCAGCAGCCGGACAGGGTATGGCTACACCTTC
>-|TRBD2|TRBV9|TRBJ2-1
CASSLSGGAWEQFF
TGTGCCAGCAGCTTAAGCGGGGGGGCCTGGGAGCAGTTCTTC
>-|-|TRBV7-7|TRBJ2-2
CASSYETTGAGRTGELFF
TGTGCCAGCAGCTACGAAACAACAGGGGCTGGGAGGACCGGGGAGCTGTTTTTT
>-|TRBD1|TRBV30|TRBJ1-5
CAWSPQGAPNQPQHF
TGTGCCTGGAGTCCACAGGGGGCCCCCAATCAGCCCCAGCATTTT
>-|-|TRBV29-1|TRBJ1-2
CSVQSSGNYGYTF
TGCAGCGTTCAGTCGTCGGGGAACTATGGCTACACCTTC
>-|TRBD1|TRBV15|TRBJ1-1
CATSRRDRGRTEAFF
TGTGCCACCAGCAGGAGGGACAGGGGGCGCACTGAAGCTTTCTTT
>-|-|TRBV19|TRBJ2-7
CATTGRTTYEQYF
TGTGCCACCACAGGGAGAACAACCTACGAGCAGTACTTC
>-|-|TRBV5-1|TRBJ1-1
CASTMNPVSPLDTEAFF
TGCGCCAGCACCATGAACCCGGTCTCCCCTCTCGACACTGAAGCTTTCTTT
>once|-|TRBV5-4|TRBJ1-1
CASSFQGSNTEAFF
TGTGCCAGCAGCTTTCAGGGGTCGAACACTGAAGCTTTCTTT
>-|-|TRBV11-3|TRBJ2-3
CASSAGTPDTQYF
TGTGCCAGCAGCGCAGGGACTCCAGATACGCAGTATTTT
>few|-|TRBV5-8|TRBJ1-2
CASSLAGRNYGYTF
TGTGCCAGCAGCTTGGCTGGCAGGAACTATGGCTACACCTTC
>-|TRBD1|TRBV6-2/TRBV6-3|TRBJ1-5
CASSSYRGPSNQPQHF
TGTGCCAGCAGTTCGTACAGGGGGCCTAGCAATCAGCCCCAGCATTTT
>-|TRBD1|TRBV3-1/TRBV3-2|TRBJ1-1
CASSPDRVGTEAFF
TGTGCCAGCAGCCCCGACAGGGTCGGCACTGAAGCTTTCTTT
>once|-|TRBV7-9|TRBJ2-1
CASSLGDNEQFF
TGTGCCAGCAGCTTAGGCGATAATGAGCAGTTCTTC
>-|TRBD2|TRBV27|TRBJ2-1
CASSLSAVTSGNEQFF
TGTGCCAGCAGTTTATCCGCGGTGACTAGCGGCAATGAGCAGTTCTTC
>-|TRBD2|TRBV2|TRBJ2-3
CASSSTSGSLSDTQYF
TGTGCCAGCAGTTCCACTAGCGGGAGTTTATCAGATACGCAGTATTTT
>-|TRBD2|TRBV19|TRBJ2-1
CASSSGTSGRALYNEQFF
TGTGCCAGTTCCTCCGGGACTAGCGGGAGGGCCCTCTACAATGAGCAGTTCTTC
>-|-|TRBV29-1|TRBJ1-1
CSAPAQGNTEAFF
TGCAGCGCCCCTGCTCAGGGCAACACTGAAGCTTTCTTT
>-|TRBD1|TRBV11-2|TRBJ1-3
CASSYTGDGNTIYF
TGTGCCAGCAGCTACACAGGGGATGGAAACACCATATATTTT
>-|TRBD1|TRBV24-1|TRBJ1-2
CATSVTGGQGYTF
TGTGCCACCAGTGTCACAGGGGGCCAGGGCTACACCTTC
>-|TRBD1|TRBV27|TRBJ2-3
CASSLDRSTDTQYF
TGTGCCAGCAGTCTGGACAGGTCCACAGATACGCAGTATTTT
>-|TRBD2|TRBV7-3|TRBJ2-3
CASSVGLATDTQYF
TGTGCCAGCAGCGTCGGACTAGCCACAGATACGCAGTATTTT
>-|-|TRBV6-5|TRBJ2-1
CASLPRDYNEQFF
TGTGCCAGCTTGCCCAGGGACTACAATGAGCAGTTCTTC
>-|-|TRBV20-1|TRBJ1-2
CSAPENYGYTF
TGCAGTGCTCCAGAAAACTATGGCTACACCTTC
>-|-|TRBV7-2|TRBJ1-4
CASSLYTTNEKLFF
TGTGCCAGCAGCTTATACACAACTAATGAAAAACTGTTTTTT
>-|TRBD1|TRBV3-1/TRBV3-2|TRBJ1-2
CASSQDPDRDNGYTF
TGTGCCAGCAGCCAAGACCCTGACAGGGATAATGGCTACACCTTC
>-|TRBD2|TRBV5-1|TRBJ2-2
CASSSTSGRAFTGELFF
TGCGCCAGCAGTTCGACTAGCGGGAGGGCCTTCACCGGGGAGCTGTTTTTT
>-|-|TRBV6-5|TRBJ2-1
CASTETTYNEQFF
TGTGCCAGCACCGAGACAACCTACAATGAGCAGTTCTTC
>-|-|TRBV6-5|TRBJ2-1
CASSYGPGLGYNEQFF
TGTGCCAGCAGTTACGGCCCGGGACTGGGGTACAATGAGCAGTTCTTC
>-|TRBD2|TRBV15|TRBJ2-3
CATSFRLASITDTQYF
TGTGCCACCAGCTTCAGACTAGCTTCTATCACAGATACGCAGTATTTT
>-|-|TRBV24-1|TRBJ2-2
CATSDLSGELNTGELFF
TGTGCCACCAGTGATTTATCAGGGGAGCTGAACACCGGGGAGCTGTTTTTT
>-|-|TRBV6-5|TRBJ2-7
CASSSLVEQYF
TGTGCCAGCAGTTCCTTAGTCGAGCAGTACTTC
>-|-|TRBV7-9|TRBJ2-5
CASSSTSVSVEETQYF
TGTGCCAGCAGCTCCACCTCGGTCAGCGTCGAAGAGACCCAGTACTTC
>once|-|TRBV7-3|TRBJ2-3
CASSLTFLAADTQYF
TGTGCCAGCAGCTTAACGTTCCTAGCTGCAGATACGCAGTATTTT